These 13 T cell receptor beta chains were sequenced from one sample in a study of T cell responses to AZD1222 COVID-19 vaccine. Assay used: immunoSEQ multiplex PCR; TCRdb lists only in-frame clones, some missing. Here the sample spans some 140,000 clones, 93% being singletons. The sample in question was peripheral blood, obtained on day 0 of AZD1222 vaccination. Source of these receptors: an adult in good health.

Remarks on this clone: Within the sample, other DNA sequences also encode this same CDR3. V gene TRBV6-5 combines with J gene TRBJ1-2; D not certain. This CDR3 is 14 amino acids long. The ends were cut back, 0 bases at V and 3 bases at J, with 8 bases in the middle. Germline assignment: CDR1 MNHEY and CDR2 SVGAGI. Here the CDR3 DNA reads TGTGCCAGCAGTTACTCGCGCGGCTACTATGGCTACACCTTC. This sequence encodes CASSYSRGYYGYTF.

CDR3 nucleotides: TGTGCCAGCAGCTTACGACAGGGTGTCCACAATGAGCAGTTCTTC. Residues: CASSLRQGVHNEQFF. The chain recombines TRBV7-9 with TRBJ2-1; the match to TRBD1 covers 7 bases. The CDR3 covers 15 residues. Per germline, CDR1 SEHNR and CDR2 FQNEAQ (reference sequence). Trimming removed 2 bases from V and 5 bases from J; junction bases left unmatched: 6.

The V and J genes are TRBV12-5 and TRBJ1-5; D call uncertain. Trimming pared 3 bases from V and 1 base from J, leaving 13 bases between. Germline CDR1 reads LGHNT; CDR2 reads FRNRAP. This CDR3 is 16 amino acids long. As DNA, the CDR3 is TGTGCTAGTGGTTTCAATCCCGACCGGAGCAATCAGCCCCAGCATTTT. This sequence encodes CASGFNPDRSNQPQHF.

This chain connects TRBV7-9 to TRBJ1-1, with no clear D. The germline V gene has CDR1 SEHNR and CDR2 FQNEAQ (reference sequence). The CDR3 is made up of 13 amino acids. The V and J ends lost 2 bases and 7 bases respectively, with 11 bases between them. The CDR3 protein is CASSLSPSYEAFF. The CDR3 DNA reads as TGTGCCAGCAGCTTAAGTCCGTCATATGAAGCTTTCTTT. Supplemented by reference TRBV7-9 and TRBJ1-1, the full variable domain reads DTGVSQNPRHKITKRGQNVTFRCDPISEHNRLYWYRQTLGQGPEFLTYFQNEAQLEKSRLLSDRFSAERPKGSFSTLEIQRTEQGDSAMYLCASSLSPSYEAFFGQGTRLTVV.

The chain employs TRBV28 and TRBJ1-3; TRBD1 agrees at 7 bases. Germline V lookup: CDR1 MDHEN, CDR2 SYDVKM. There are 14 residues in the CDR3. V shed 6 bases and J 2 bases; nucleotides not matched to a gene: 4. Here the CDR3 DNA reads TGTGCCAGCAGATCAGGGGGGACTGGAAACACCATATATTTT. Translation: CASRSGGTGNTIYF.

Details on this clone: One end of the junction is discordant with germline, which a read error may explain. This sequence joins TRBV28 and TRBJ1-1; no clear D gene. This CDR3 is 11 amino acids long. Germline lookup yields CDR1 MDHEN and CDR2 SYDVKM. CDR3 residues: CVSMLGTEAFF. In DNA form, the CDR3 reads TGTGTCAGCATGTTGGGGACTGAAGCTTTCTTT.

The chain joins TRBV19 to TRBJ1-5; D is perhaps TRBD1 (6 bases). The V end was cut by 7 bases, the J end by 0 bases, with 13 bases between. The length of the CDR3 is 15 residues. The germline CDR1 and CDR2 sequences are LNHDA and SQIVND (reference sequence). The CDR3 nucleotides read TGTGCCAGTAATACGGGACATTATAGCAATCAGCCCCAGCATTTT. It codes for CASNTGHYSNQPQHF.

This sequence joins TRBV4-1 and TRBJ1-2; D not resolved. Germline V gene data show CDR1 as MGHRA and CDR2 as YSYEKL. Between the trimmed V and J ends, which lost 4 bases and 9 bases, there was a span of 15 bases. CDR3 size: 13 residues. This CDR3 is CASSPRTVNSYTF. In DNA, the CDR3 is TGCGCCAGCAGCCCCCGGACGGTCAATAGCTACACCTTC.

V and J are TRBV6-6 and TRBJ1-2; D gene uncertain. Germline-derived CDR1 and CDR2 are MNHNY and SVGAGI (reference sequence). The CDR3 is 12 residues long. V was cut by 4 bases and J by 4 bases, with 7 bases left in between. CDR3 DNA sequence: TGTGCCAGCAGTTCAGTAACCTATGGCTACACCTTC. It yields the protein CASSSVTYGYTF.

CDR3 protein: CASSSNRGRSQPQHF. The CDR3 DNA follows: TGTGCCAGCAGTTCAAACAGGGGGCGAAGTCAGCCCCAGCATTTT. The chain combines TRBV28 with TRBJ1-5; the match to TRBD1 covers 9 bases. The length of the CDR3 is 15 residues. Unmatched junction bases numbered 7, after V lost 4 bases and J lost 6 bases. The germline V gene has CDR1 MDHEN and CDR2 SYDVKM.

The chain uses TRBV10-1 and TRBJ1-6, with D possibly matching TRBD1 (6 bases). Trimming removed 1 base at V and 10 bases at J, with 14 bases between. The CDR3 is made up of 15 amino acids. Germline V gene data show CDR1 as WNHNN and CDR2 as SYGVQD (reference sequence). CDR3 DNA: TGCGCCAGCAGTGAGTACCGGGGGCGCGGATCACCCCTCCACTTT. Encoded protein: CASSEYRGRGSPLHF.

The CDR3 region is CASRIGVVGTGKGYTF. In DNA, the CDR3 is TGTGCCAGCAGAATAGGGGTAGTTGGGACAGGGAAGGGCTACACCTTC. J is TRBJ1-2 and V is TRBV11-2; 9 nucleotides line up with TRBD1. Germline-derived CDR1 and CDR2 are SGHAT and FQNNGV. The trim removed 6 bases at V and 8 bases at J, leaving 16 bases unmatched. This CDR3 is built from 16 residues.

The chain has TRBV2 and TRBJ2-7, with D possibly being TRBD2 (6 bases). V lost 6 bases, J lost 2 bases, and 23 bases lay in between. The CDR3 consists of 17 residues. Germline V lookup: CDR1 SNHLY, CDR2 FYNNEI. DNA for the CDR3: TGTGCCAGCAGACCACGTGTGGGTGGGACTTCCGCCTACGAGCAGTACTTC. Translating gives CASRPRVGGTSAYEQYF.